This T cell receptor beta chain derives from a study of T cell responses to AZD1222 COVID-19 vaccine. Overall study context: Second-dose intervals of approximately 4 or approximately 12 weeks were pooled.

Trimming cost V 1 base and J 8 bases, with 8 bases left between them. This CDR3 has 13 residues. The germline gives CDR1 KGHDR, CDR2 SFDVKD. Assay: immunoSEQ multiplex PCR; the TCRdb copy retains only in-frame clones and omits some. Of more than 150,000 clones in the sample, 85% to 95% were seen once. The clonotype was recovered from an adult in good health. The rearrangement joins TRBV24-1 to TRBJ1-5; no firm D call. Sequenced here: peripheral blood, sampled on day 0 of AZD1222 vaccination. The CDR3 sequence: CATSDFSPEPQHF. The CDR3 bases are TGTGCCACCAGTGATTTTAGTCCCGAGCCCCAGCATTTT.